This is a list of T cell receptor beta chains from one sample in a study of OX40 agonist ivuxolimab in advanced cancers. Data came from immunoSEQ multiplex PCR; TCRdb stores just in-frame clones and leaves some out. The table shows 50,000 to 70,000 clones, with around 84% occurring only once. This sample comprised CD4+ or CD8+ T cells sorted from blood, obtained in a trial of the OX40 agonist ivuxolimab. The receptors were gathered from an adult with an advanced solid tumor such as melanoma, head and neck, liver or kidney cancer. CDR3s include the opening cysteine and the closing phenylalanine or tryptophan. The order of the fields is D gene, V gene, J gene, clone size, CDR3 protein, CDR3 DNA. A D gene is named only where the DNA matches it firmly. Size values are once, few and many counts, or a class for expanded clones, and some rows have none.

.	TRBV7-7	TRBJ2-2	.	CASSRYSTGNTGELFF	TGTGCCAGCAGCCGATATTCGACGGGAAACACCGGGGAGCTGTTTTTT
TRBD1	TRBV19	TRBJ2-2	.	CASRMIWTGPGELFF	TGTGCCAGTAGGATGATTTGGACAGGGCCCGGGGAGCTGTTTTTT
TRBD2	TRBV7-8	TRBJ2-3	.	CASSSFRLAGPTDTQYF	TGTGCCAGCAGCTCGTTCCGGCTAGCGGGGCCCACAGATACGCAGTATTTT
.	TRBV11-2	TRBJ2-7	few	CASSPLNNPYEQYF	TGTGCCAGCAGCCCCCTGAACAACCCCTACGAGCAGTACTTC
.	TRBV28	TRBJ2-5	.	CASSFRSRVTQYF	TGTGCCAGCAGTTTTCGGAGTCGGGTTACCCAGTACTTC
.	TRBV7-2	TRBJ2-7	.	CASSLRVGEQYF	TGTGCCAGCAGCTTAAGAGTTGGCGAGCAGTACTTC
.	TRBV7-2	TRBJ2-5	.	CASSLQGGKETQYF	TGTGCCAGCAGCTTGCAGGGGGGAAAAGAGACCCAGTACTTC
.	TRBV2	TRBJ2-4	.	CASSEAGTIQYF	TGTGCCAGCAGTGAAGCGGGAACGATTCAGTACTTC
.	TRBV7-2	TRBJ1-6	.	CASSKQGDPYNSPLHF	TGTGCCAGCAGCAAACAGGGAGATCCCTATAATTCACCCCTCCACTTT
.	TRBV6-5	TRBJ1-6	.	CASSYGDSYNSPLHF	TGTGCCAGCAGTTACGGGGATTCATATAATTCACCCCTCCACTTT
.	TRBV27	TRBJ2-7	.	CASSLRATYEQYF	TGTGCCAGCAGTTTAAGGGCAACTTACGAGCAGTACTTC
.	TRBV6-6	TRBJ1-1	.	CASSEDRAGTEAFF	TGTGCCAGCAGCGAAGATCGGGCGGGCACTGAAGCTTTCTTT
.	TRBV5-5	TRBJ1-1	.	CASSFQPNTEAFF	TGTGCCAGCAGCTTTCAGCCGAACACTGAAGCTTTCTTT